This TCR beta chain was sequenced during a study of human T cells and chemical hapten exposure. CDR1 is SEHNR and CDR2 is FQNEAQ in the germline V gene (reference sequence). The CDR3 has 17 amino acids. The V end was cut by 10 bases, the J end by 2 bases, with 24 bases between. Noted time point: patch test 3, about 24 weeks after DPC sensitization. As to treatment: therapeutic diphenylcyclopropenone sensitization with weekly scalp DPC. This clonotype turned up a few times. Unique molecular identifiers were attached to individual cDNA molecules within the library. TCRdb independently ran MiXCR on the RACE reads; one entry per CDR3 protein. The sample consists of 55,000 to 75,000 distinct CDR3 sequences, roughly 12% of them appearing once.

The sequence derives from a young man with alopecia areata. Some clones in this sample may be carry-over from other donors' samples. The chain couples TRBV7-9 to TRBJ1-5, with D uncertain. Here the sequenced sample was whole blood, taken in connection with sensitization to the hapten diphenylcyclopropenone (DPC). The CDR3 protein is CAISSPGDRPGNQPQHF. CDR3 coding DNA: TGTGCCATCTCTTCGCCCGGGGATCGGCCGGGCAATCAGCCCCAGCATTTT.